These 29 T cell receptor beta chains came from one sample sequenced in a study of Ad26.COV2.S vaccination and SARS-CoV-2 variants. Described treatment: over 15 received Ad26.COV2.S at low or high dose, single or two shots; five or six received placebo; per-sample allocation not given. Specimens were obtained on day 63 following the first vaccine or placebo injection. Measured with immunoSEQ multiplex PCR; TCRdb has only the in-frame clones, and not every one. The sample lists 440,000 or so clones, roughly 88% occurring once. Sequences were derived from peripheral blood, sampled in a trial of Ad26.COV2.S vaccine versus placebo. These receptors all stem from a person aged 18 to 59 who received the Ad26.COV2.S COVID-19 vaccine or a placebo.

The rearrangement joins TRBV7-6 to TRBJ2-3, with D maybe TRBD2 (5 bases). The CDR3 length is 16 residues. V dropped 2 bases and J dropped 3 bases, with 15 bases sitting between them. Germline values: CDR1 SGHVS, CDR2 FNYEAQ. CDR3 coding DNA: TGTGCCAGCAGCTTAACGGCTCCCAGCGGTACAGATACGCAGTATTTT. This encodes CASSLTAPSGTDTQYF.

The chain is built from TRBV9 and TRBJ1-1; D is ambiguous. Germline loops: CDR1 SGDLS, CDR2 YYNGEE. V shed 2 bases and J shed 4 bases, with 12 bases lying between them. The CDR3 totals 14 residues. This chain's CDR3 is CASSVLQEGTEAFF. The CDR3, as DNA: TGTGCCAGCAGCGTCCTGCAGGAGGGCACTGAAGCTTTCTTT.

This chain connects TRBV19 to TRBJ1-4; TRBD1 is a possible D gene (5 bases). Germline CDR1 is LNHDA and CDR2 is SQIVND (reference sequence). Trimming stripped 3 bases from V and 12 bases from J, with 17 bases between. The CDR3 is 14 amino acids. CDR3 sequence (DNA): TGTGCCAGTAGTATCGGGACTCCGGTGGTCGAACTGTTTTTT. Translation gives CASSIGTPVVELFF.

The chain couples TRBV7-2 to TRBJ1-6; 7 bases are shared with TRBD1. V trimming: 6 bases; J trimming: 10 bases; junction bases outside the gene matches: 15. The CDR3 length is 16 residues. Germline values: CDR1 SGHTA, CDR2 FQGNSA. In DNA, the CDR3 is TGTGCCAGCAGTTCAGGGGGAGGGATAGCGGGATCACCCCTCCACTTT. Amino acids: CASSSGGGIAGSPLHF.

This clone was found once. This chain links TRBV28 with TRBJ1-5; the D gene is possibly TRBD1 (5 bases). In germline, CDR1 is MDHEN, CDR2 SYDVKM. The CDR3 loop spans 16 amino acids. V shed 5 bases and J shed 3 bases, with 17 bases lying between them. CDR3 amino acids: CASSMHPGRNNQPQHF. The CDR3 DNA reads as TGTGCCAGCAGTATGCATCCGGGACGGAACAATCAGCCCCAGCATTTT.

The V gene is TRBV11-2, the J gene TRBJ2-3; D not resolved. The CDR3 contains 14 residues. The V and J ends lost 5 bases and 1 base respectively, with 10 bases between them. Per germline, CDR1 SGHAT and CDR2 FQNNGV. CDR3 in amino acids: CASSRRAGTDTQYF. DNA of the CDR3: TGTGCCAGCAGCCGCCGTGCAGGCACAGATACGCAGTATTTT.

V usage is TRBV2 and J usage is TRBJ1-5; D ambiguous. Trimming removed 0 bases at V and 4 bases at J, with 4 bases between. The germline gives CDR1 SNHLY, CDR2 FYNNEI. CDR3 length: 13 residues. CDR3 sequence reads: CASSEAHNQPQHF. For the CDR3, the DNA is TGTGCCAGCAGTGAAGCGCATAATCAGCCCCAGCATTTT.

This clone was picked up one time. The chain joins TRBV15 to TRBJ2-7, with 10 bases lining up with TRBD1. Germline V lookup: CDR1 LNHNV, CDR2 YYDKDF (reference sequence). CDR3 length: 16 amino acids. The junction had 6 bases not matched to a gene; V was cut back by 2 bases and J by 2 bases. CDR3 residues: CATSRNAGQGAYEQYF. Here the CDR3 DNA reads TGTGCCACCAGCAGAAACGCCGGACAGGGGGCCTACGAGCAGTACTTC.

This clone was seen a few times. V and J are TRBV11-1 and TRBJ2-7, with 7 bases identical to TRBD1. The germline gives CDR1 SGHAT, CDR2 FQDESV (reference sequence). V shed 5 bases and J 4 bases; nucleotides not matched to a gene: 5. The CDR3 is made up of 13 amino acids. CDR3 amino acids: CASSDLQGYEQYF. CDR3 in DNA: TGTGCCAGCAGCGACCTACAGGGGTACGAGCAGTACTTC.

J is TRBJ2-5 and V is TRBV19, with 10 positions matching TRBD1. This CDR3 contains 16 residues. Trimming cost V 4 bases and J 5 bases; bases outside gene matches: 10. Germline CDR1 is LNHDA and CDR2 is SQIVND (reference sequence). The CDR3 here is CASSNRGTGESETQYF. CDR3 in DNA: TGTGCCAGTAGTAACAGAGGGACAGGGGAGTCGGAGACCCAGTACTTC.

The J gene is TRBJ2-1, the V gene TRBV28; D is unresolved. Germline V gives CDR1 MDHEN, CDR2 SYDVKM. CDR3 length: 16 residues. Trimming took 5 bases from V and 4 from J, leaving 18 bases between them. CDR3 sequence reads: CASSLLRPTTYNEQFF. CDR3 sequence (DNA): TGTGCCAGCAGTCTACTGAGGCCGACGACTTACAATGAGCAGTTCTTC.

The CDR3 loop is CASSQRGRAYEQYF. CDR3 coding DNA: TGTGCCAGCAGCCAAAGGGGAAGGGCCTACGAGCAGTACTTC. The gene calls are TRBV14 and TRBJ2-7; D is possibly TRBD1 (5 bases). CDR3 length: 14 residues. Looked up from germline, CDR1 is SGHDN and CDR2 is FVKESK. V shed 2 bases and J shed 2 bases, with 10 bases lying between them.

The chain employs TRBV6-5 and TRBJ1-2; D is unclear. The CDR3 is made up of 12 amino acids. V was trimmed by 11 bases and J by 0 bases, leaving 10 bases between them. Germline loops: CDR1 MNHEY, CDR2 SVGAGI. The CDR3 bases are TGTGCCGGAGTAAAGCCTAACTATGGCTACACCTTC. Its protein product is CAGVKPNYGYTF.

This clone occurred once. This chain joins TRBV28 and TRBJ1-4; 9 bases are shared with TRBD1. V trimming: 2 bases; J trimming: 8 bases; junction bases outside the gene matches: 6. Germline V lookup: CDR1 MDHEN, CDR2 SYDVKM. The CDR3 spans 15 residues. The CDR3 DNA sequence: TGTGCCAGCAGTTTACCGGGGACAGGGAGGGAAAAACTGTTTTTT. Protein product: CASSLPGTGREKLFF.

The genes are TRBV7-2 and TRBJ2-2; D might be TRBD2 (6 bases). Trimming took 0 bases from V and 6 from J, leaving 14 bases between them. The CDR3 is made up of 16 amino acids. Germline CDR1 and CDR2: SGHTA and FQGNSA. The CDR3 DNA reads as TGTGCCAGCAGCTTAGCGGTGGGAGGATTGTCCGGGGAGCTGTTTTTT. Translating it yields CASSLAVGGLSGELFF.

The chain joins TRBV27 to TRBJ2-3, with D unclear. CDR1 and CDR2 from the germline V gene are MNHEY and SMNVEV (reference sequence). The CDR3 totals 13 residues. Trimming cost V 6 bases and J 5 bases, with 12 bases left between them. CDR3 loop: CASRRAALDTQYF. The CDR3, as DNA: TGTGCCAGCAGACGGGCCGCGTTAGATACGCAGTATTTT.

The chain joins TRBV6-6 to TRBJ2-5, with D unclear. CDR1 is MNHNY and CDR2 is SVGAGI in the germline V gene (reference sequence). The V and J ends lost 5 bases and 4 bases respectively, with 8 bases between them. There are 12 residues in the CDR3. Here the CDR3 reads CASSTNRETQYF. CDR3 in DNA: TGTGCCAGCAGTACCAACCGAGAGACCCAGTACTTC.

This rearrangement joins TRBV5-6 to TRBJ2-3; 8 bases line up with TRBD2. The junction had 6 bases not matched to a gene; V was cut back by 2 bases and J by 7 bases. There are 14 residues in the CDR3. The germline V gene has CDR1 SGHDT and CDR2 YYEEEE. The CDR3 loop is CASSLGRGGNTQYF. The CDR3 DNA follows: TGTGCCAGCAGCTTAGGTCGGGGGGGTAATACGCAGTATTTT.

The J gene is TRBJ2-7, the V gene TRBV28, with TRBD1 matching over 9 bases. Per the germline V gene, CDR1 is MDHEN and CDR2 is SYDVKM. There are 16 residues in the CDR3. V dropped 2 bases and J dropped 3; count of bases not matched to a gene: 8. The CDR3 bases are TGTGCCAGCAGTTTAATCCCGGGACAGGGTTTCTACGAGCAGTACTTC. Translated: CASSLIPGQGFYEQYF.

The chain uses TRBV3-1 (or the pseudogene TRBV3-2) and TRBJ1-1; TRBD1 aligns across 9 bases. After removal of 6 bases from V and 5 bases from J, the junction contained 7 bases not matched to a gene. This CDR3 comprises 14 residues. The V gene's germline CDR1 is LGHDT and CDR2 YNNKEL (reference sequence). The DNA for the CDR3 is TGTGCCAGCAGTTTCCGGGACAGGGAGACTGAAGCTTTCTTT. Translated, it gives CASSFRDRETEAFF.

V gene TRBV29-1 combines with J gene TRBJ2-2; tentative D call: TRBD1 (6 bases). V lost 7 bases and J lost 3, with 15 bases in between. The CDR3 is made up of 14 amino acids. Germline V lookup: CDR1 SQVTM, CDR2 ANQGSEA. The CDR3 coding sequence is TGCAGCGCCACCCCGGACAGTTACACCGGGGAGCTGTTTTTT. Residues: CSATPDSYTGELFF.

This chain links TRBV7-9 with TRBJ2-2, with D unresolved. CDR3 length equals 16 residues. V was clipped by 3 bases and J by 0 bases, with 11 bases between them. Germline assignment: CDR1 SEHNR and CDR2 FQNEAQ (reference sequence). The CDR3 DNA is TGTGCCAGCAGCTTTAACACCCTGCCGAACACCGGGGAGCTGTTTTTT. It encodes CASSFNTLPNTGELFF. Full variable domain (missing parts from reference TRBV7-9 and TRBJ2-2): DTGVSQNPRHKITKRGQNVTFRCDPISEHNRLYWYRQTLGQGPEFLTYFQNEAQLEKSRLLSDRFSAERPKGSFSTLEIQRTEQGDSAMYLCASSFNTLPNTGELFFGEGSRLTVL.

This clone showed up just once. CDR3 sequence: CAARPTGGSPLHF. The DNA for the CDR3 is TGTGCCGCCCGCCCCACAGGGGGATCACCCCTCCACTTT. The rearrangement links TRBV10-3 to TRBJ1-6; 8 bases match TRBD1. Germline trimming cut 11 bases from V and 10 bases from J; bases unmatched to any gene: 10. Looked up from germline, CDR1 is ENHRY and CDR2 is SYGVKD. This CDR3 comprises 13 residues.

The chain carries TRBV27 and TRBJ2-7; D is possibly TRBD2 (6 bases). The CDR3 length is 14 residues. Germline V CDR1 and CDR2: MNHEY, SMNVEV (reference sequence). V lost 1 base and J 6 bases, leaving 13 bases between the germline ends. Here the CDR3 DNA reads TGTGCCAGCAGTTTATATTTGGGGGGATCCGAGCAGTACTTC. Protein sequence: CASSLYLGGSEQYF.

The chain carries TRBV10-3 and TRBJ2-5; D unclear. V was cut by 0 bases and J by 4 bases, with 6 bases left in between. This CDR3 region has 13 residues. Germline-derived CDR1 and CDR2 are ENHRY and SYGVKD. CDR3 sequence (DNA): TGTGCCATCAGTGAGTCAAGTGGAGAGACCCAGTACTTC. Residues: CAISESSGETQYF.

This clone has only a few counts. CDR3 bases: TGCGCCAGCAGCCATAGGGTCAATCAGCCCCAGCATTTT. This translates into CASSHRVNQPQHF. The chain links TRBV4-1 to TRBJ1-5, with D unresolved. Per the germline V gene, CDR1 is MGHRA and CDR2 is YSYEKL. The CDR3 extends over 13 amino acids. V shed 3 bases and J shed 3 bases, with 6 bases lying between them.

This chain connects TRBV6-4 to TRBJ2-2; 9 bases map to TRBD2. Germline loops: CDR1 MRHNA, CDR2 SNTAGT. The CDR3 is made up of 15 amino acids. Trimming at V came to 5 bases and at J to 2 bases, leaving 3 bases not matched to a gene. The CDR3 loop reads CASSSTSGNTGELFF. The CDR3 DNA is TGTGCCAGCAGTTCGACTAGCGGAAACACCGGGGAGCTGTTTTTT.

This chain uses TRBV6-8 with TRBJ1-4; tentatively, D is TRBD1 (6 bases). CDR1 and CDR2 from the germline V gene are MNHGY and SAAAGT. The CDR3 loop spans 14 amino acids. V was pared by 6 bases and J by 9 bases, with 17 bases between. CDR3 sequence reads: CASSWDIPKKKLFF. The CDR3 DNA sequence: TGTGCCAGCAGCTGGGACATTCCGAAAAAAAAACTGTTTTTT.

Only a few counts were recorded for this clone. V and J are TRBV29-1 and TRBJ1-1, with D unclear. The V and J ends lost 5 bases and 1 base respectively, with 8 bases between them. Germline loops: CDR1 SQVTM, CDR2 ANQGSEA. The CDR3 sequence is 12 residues long. CDR3 residues: CSVKDWNTEAFF. The CDR3 DNA reads TGCAGCGTTAAGGACTGGAACACTGAAGCTTTCTTT.